This entry is about one T cell receptor (beta chain). The antigen remains undetermined. The ends were cut back, 6 bases at V and 8 bases at J, with 7 bases in the middle. The CDR3 covers 10 residues. The germline gives CDR1 SNHLY, CDR2 FYNNEI. The sample originates from a study of T cell clones after liver transplantation. This table comes from immunoSEQ multiplex PCR, and its TCRdb copy is limited to in-frame clones, with some not included. The table has some 61,000 clones, 60% to 80% seen once. Findings of the study overall: In two subjects, few donor cells limited the measurable donor-reactive repertoire.

The material sequenced was CD4+ T cells from blood, taken at the 22-month timepoint. The sequence came from a human patient who received a liver transplant. Some of the T cells may derive from the graft donor. The J gene is TRBJ1-1, the V gene TRBV2; D is unresolved. The CDR3 is CASRDREAFF. CDR3 DNA: TGTGCCAGCAGAGACCGAGAAGCTTTCTTT.